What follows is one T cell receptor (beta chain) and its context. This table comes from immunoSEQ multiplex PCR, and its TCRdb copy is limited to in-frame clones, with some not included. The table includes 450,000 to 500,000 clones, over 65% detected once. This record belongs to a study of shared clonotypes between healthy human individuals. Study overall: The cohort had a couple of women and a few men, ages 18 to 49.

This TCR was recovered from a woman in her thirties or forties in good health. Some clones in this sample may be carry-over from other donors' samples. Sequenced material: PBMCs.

The CDR3 DNA reads TGTGCCAGCAGCCCGGACAGGGCGAGTCAGCCCCAGCATTTT. It specifies CASSPDRASQPQHF. This chain connects TRBV2 to TRBJ1-5; 8 bases match TRBD1. CDR1 SNHLY and CDR2 FYNNEI come from the germline V gene. This CDR3 spans 14 amino acids. J was trimmed by 6 bases and V by 6 bases; bases with no gene match: 7. Using reference TRBV2 and TRBJ1-5 for the parts outside the CDR3, the full variable domain is EPEVTQTPSHQVTQMGQEVILRCVPISNHLYFYWYRQILGQKVEFLVSFYNNEISEKSEIFDDQFSVERPDGSNFTLKIRSTKLEDSAMYFCASSPDRASQPQHFGDGTRLSIL.